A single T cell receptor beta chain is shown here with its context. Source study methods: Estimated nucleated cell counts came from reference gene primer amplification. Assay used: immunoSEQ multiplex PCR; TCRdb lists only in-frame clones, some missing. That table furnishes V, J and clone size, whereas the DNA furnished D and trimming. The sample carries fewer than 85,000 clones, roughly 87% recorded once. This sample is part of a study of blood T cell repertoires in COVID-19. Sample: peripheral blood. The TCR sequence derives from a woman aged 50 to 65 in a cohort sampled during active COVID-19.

The CDR3 protein is CASSLGATRGFANGYTF. In DNA, the CDR3 is TGTGCCAGCAGCTTAGGAGCGACTCGGGGGTTCGCGAATGGCTACACCTTC. This sequence joins TRBV7-8 and TRBJ1-2; perhaps TRBD1 as D (5 bases). Trimming shortened V by 1 base and J by 6 bases, and 21 bases separated the two germline ends. The CDR3 has 17 residues. Germline V CDR1 and CDR2: SGHVS, FQNEAQ.